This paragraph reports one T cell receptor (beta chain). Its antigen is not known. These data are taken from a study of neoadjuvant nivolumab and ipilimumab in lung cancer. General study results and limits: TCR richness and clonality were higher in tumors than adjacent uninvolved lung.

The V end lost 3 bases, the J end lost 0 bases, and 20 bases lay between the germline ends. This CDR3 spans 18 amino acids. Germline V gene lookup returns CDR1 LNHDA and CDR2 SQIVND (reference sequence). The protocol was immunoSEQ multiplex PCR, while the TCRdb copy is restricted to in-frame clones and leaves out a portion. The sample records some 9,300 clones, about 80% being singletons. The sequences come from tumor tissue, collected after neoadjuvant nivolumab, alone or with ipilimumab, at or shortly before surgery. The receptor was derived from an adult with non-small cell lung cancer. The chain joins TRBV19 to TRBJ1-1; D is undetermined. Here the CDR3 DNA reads TGTGCCAGTAGTATGTCTCCGGACGGATACCTAATGAACACTGAAGCTTTCTTT. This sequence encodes CASSMSPDGYLMNTEAFF.